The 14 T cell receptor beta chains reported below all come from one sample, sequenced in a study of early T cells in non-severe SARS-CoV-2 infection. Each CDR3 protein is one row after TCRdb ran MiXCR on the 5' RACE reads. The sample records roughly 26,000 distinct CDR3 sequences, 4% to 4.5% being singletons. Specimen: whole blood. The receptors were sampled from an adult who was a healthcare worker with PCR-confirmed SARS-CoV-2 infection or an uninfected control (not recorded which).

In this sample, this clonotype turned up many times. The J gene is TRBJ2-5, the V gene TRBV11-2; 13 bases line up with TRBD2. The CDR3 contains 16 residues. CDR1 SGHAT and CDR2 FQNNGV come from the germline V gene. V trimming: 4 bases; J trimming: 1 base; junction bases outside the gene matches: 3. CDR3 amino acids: CASSSRLAGGQETQYF. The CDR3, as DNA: TGTGCCAGCAGCTCACGACTAGCGGGAGGCCAAGAGACCCAGTACTTC.

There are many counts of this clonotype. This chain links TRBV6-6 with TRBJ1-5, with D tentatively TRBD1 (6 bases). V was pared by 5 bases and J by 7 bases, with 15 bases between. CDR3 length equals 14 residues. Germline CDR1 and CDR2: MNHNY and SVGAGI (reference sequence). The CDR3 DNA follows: TGTGCCAGCAGTCCGGCAGGGACATGGCAGCCCCAGCATTTT. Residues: CASSPAGTWQPQHF.

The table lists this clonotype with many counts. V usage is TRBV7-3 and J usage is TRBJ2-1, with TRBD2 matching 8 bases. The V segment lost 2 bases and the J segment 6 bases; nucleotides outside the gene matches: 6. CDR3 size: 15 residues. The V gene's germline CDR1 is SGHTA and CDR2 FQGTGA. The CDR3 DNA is TGTGCCAGCAGCTTAGTTGCGGGAGGCTCCAATGAGCAGTTCTTC. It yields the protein CASSLVAGGSNEQFF.

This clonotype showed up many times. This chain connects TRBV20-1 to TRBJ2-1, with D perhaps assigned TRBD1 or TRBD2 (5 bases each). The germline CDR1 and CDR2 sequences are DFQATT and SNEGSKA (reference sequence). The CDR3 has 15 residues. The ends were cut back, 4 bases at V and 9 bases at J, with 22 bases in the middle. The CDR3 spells CSANDFQADTFEQFF. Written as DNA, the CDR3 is TGCAGTGCTAACGACTTTCAAGCGGACACCTTTGAGCAGTTCTTC.

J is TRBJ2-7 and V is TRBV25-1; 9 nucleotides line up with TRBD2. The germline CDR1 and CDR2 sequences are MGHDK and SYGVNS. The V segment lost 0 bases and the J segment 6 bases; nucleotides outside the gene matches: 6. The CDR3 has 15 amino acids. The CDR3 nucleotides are TGTGCCAGCAGTGAATACGGCGGGAGGGGGTCCGAGCAGTACTTC. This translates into CASSEYGGRGSEQYF.

The CDR3 coding sequence is TGTGCCAGCAGTAAGCCAGGGGATGGGGAGCAGTACTTC. Encoded protein: CASSKPGDGEQYF. This chain joins TRBV25-1 and TRBJ2-7; TRBD1 might be the D (6 bases). CDR1 is MGHDK, CDR2 SYGVNS, per germline. This CDR3 has 13 residues. Between the trimmed V and J ends, which lost 5 bases and 7 bases, there was a span of 15 bases.

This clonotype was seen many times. CDR3 residues: CASSPGTRANEQFF. The CDR3 region has the DNA TGTGCCAGCAGCCCGGGGACTAGAGCCAATGAGCAGTTCTTC. V gene TRBV7-2 combines with J gene TRBJ2-1; 8 bases fit TRBD2. The CDR3 extends over 14 amino acids. V trimming: 5 bases; J trimming: 6 bases; junction bases outside the gene matches: 6. Germline V gives CDR1 SGHTA, CDR2 FQGNSA. Using reference TRBV7-2 and TRBJ2-1 for the parts outside the CDR3, the full variable domain is GAGVSQSPSNKVTEKGKDVELRCDPISGHTALYWYRQSLGQGLEFLIYFQGNSAPDKSGLPSDRFSAERTGGSVSTLTIQRTQQEDSAVYLCASSPGTRANEQFFGPGTRLTVL.

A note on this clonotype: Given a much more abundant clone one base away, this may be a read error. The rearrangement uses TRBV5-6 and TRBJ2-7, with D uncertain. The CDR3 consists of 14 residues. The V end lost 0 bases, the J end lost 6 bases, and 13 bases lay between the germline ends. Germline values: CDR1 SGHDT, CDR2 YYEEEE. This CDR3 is CASSLDPDNFEQYF. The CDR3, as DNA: TGTGCCAGCAGCTTGGATCCAGACAACTTCGAGCAGTACTTC.

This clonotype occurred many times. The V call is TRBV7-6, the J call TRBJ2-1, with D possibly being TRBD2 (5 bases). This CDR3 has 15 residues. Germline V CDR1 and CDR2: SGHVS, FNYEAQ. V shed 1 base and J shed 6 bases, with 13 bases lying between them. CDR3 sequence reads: CASSLDDSRGNEQFF. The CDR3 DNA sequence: TGTGCCAGCAGCTTAGACGATAGTCGGGGCAATGAGCAGTTCTTC.

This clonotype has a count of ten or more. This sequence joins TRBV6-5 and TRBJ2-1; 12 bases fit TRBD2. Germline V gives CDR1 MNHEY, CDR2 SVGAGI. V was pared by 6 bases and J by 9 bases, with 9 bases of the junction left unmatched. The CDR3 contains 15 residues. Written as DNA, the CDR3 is TGTGCCAGCAGCACTAAGACTAGCGGGAGAGGTGAGCAGTTCTTC. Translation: CASSTKTSGRGEQFF.

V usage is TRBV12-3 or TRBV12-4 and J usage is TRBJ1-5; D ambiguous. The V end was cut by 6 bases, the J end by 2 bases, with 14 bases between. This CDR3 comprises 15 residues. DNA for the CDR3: TGTGCCAGCAGCCCCGTAAACAGTGGCAATCAGCCCCAGCATTTT. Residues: CASSPVNSGNQPQHF.

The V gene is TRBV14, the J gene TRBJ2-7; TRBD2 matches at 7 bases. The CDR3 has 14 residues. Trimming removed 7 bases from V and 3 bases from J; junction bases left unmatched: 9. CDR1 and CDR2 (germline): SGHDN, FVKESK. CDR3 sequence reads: CASTPLAIDYEQYF. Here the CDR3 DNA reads TGTGCCAGCACACCACTAGCGATAGACTACGAGCAGTACTTC.

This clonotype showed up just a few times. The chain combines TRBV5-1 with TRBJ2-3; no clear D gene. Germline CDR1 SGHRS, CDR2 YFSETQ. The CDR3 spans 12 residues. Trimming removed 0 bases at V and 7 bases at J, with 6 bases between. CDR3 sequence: CASSLGEHTQYF. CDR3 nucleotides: TGCGCCAGCAGCTTGGGAGAACATACGCAGTATTTT.

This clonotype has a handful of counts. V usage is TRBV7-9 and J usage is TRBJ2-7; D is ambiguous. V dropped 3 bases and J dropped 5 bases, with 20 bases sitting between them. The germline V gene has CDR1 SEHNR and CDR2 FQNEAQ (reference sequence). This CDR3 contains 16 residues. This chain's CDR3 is CASSFSGPNHTDEQYF. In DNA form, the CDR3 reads TGTGCCAGCAGCTTCTCCGGGCCCAACCACACCGACGAGCAGTACTTC.